This T cell receptor beta chain was sequenced during a study of identical twins. TCRdb re-called the 5' RACE reads through MiXCR, storing one row per CDR3 protein. In the table there are more than 400,000 distinct CDR3 sequences, 12% to 15% of which are singletons. V was trimmed by 4 bases and J by 5 bases, leaving 21 bases between them. This CDR3 has 16 residues. Germline CDR1 and CDR2: SGHRS and YFSETQ. This clonotype was recorded a few times. The sample was also reused in another study, on yellow fever vaccine responses in identical twins.

What was sequenced was CD4+ T cells sorted from blood. The chain carries TRBV5-1 and TRBJ2-5; perhaps TRBD1 as D (6 bases). This sequence originates from a woman aged 18-30 years in good health. The CDR3 DNA is TGCGCCAGCAGCCCAGGGACCATGAATCAGGGGGAGACCCAGTACTTC. Translated, it gives CASSPGTMNQGETQYF.